Following are 32 T cell receptor beta chains from one sample sequenced in a study of CD8+ T cells in alopecia areata. RNA was isolated and reverse transcribed to cDNA, the sequencing template. Assay used: immunoSEQ multiplex PCR; TCRdb lists only in-frame clones, some missing. This sample has about 69,000 clones, with roughly three fifths found just once. The starting material was CD8+ T cells sorted from blood, obtained at week 0. Receptor source: a human donor with alopecia areata.

J is TRBJ2-7 and V is TRBV30; 7 bases line up with TRBD1. CDR1 and CDR2 (germline): GTSNPN, SVGIG (reference sequence). With V trimmed by 0 bases and J by 3 bases, 2 bases remained unmatched. There are 13 residues in the CDR3. The CDR3 region is CAWSVGTDYEQYF. The CDR3 bases are TGTGCCTGGAGTGTGGGGACAGACTACGAGCAGTACTTC.

The chain has TRBV29-1 and TRBJ2-5, with D possibly matching TRBD2 (5 bases). The germline V and J ends were trimmed by 6 bases and 1 base, with 15 bases remaining between them. Germline CDR1 and CDR2: SQVTM and ANQGSEA. The CDR3 runs to 14 residues. The chain's CDR3 is CSVHKLGGQETQYF. For the CDR3, the DNA is TGCAGCGTCCACAAACTAGGAGGCCAAGAGACCCAGTACTTC.

The chain combines TRBV29-1 with TRBJ2-3, with a tentative D call TRBD2 (6 bases). This CDR3 has 14 residues. Germline CDR1 is SQVTM and CDR2 is ANQGSEA. Deletions cut 0 bases from V and 4 bases from J, with 11 bases between. CDR3 bases: TGCAGCGTTGAAGATCCCCGCGGGGCAGATACGCAGTATTTT. It encodes CSVEDPRGADTQYF.

This rearrangement joins TRBV5-1 to TRBJ2-3, with a possible D match to TRBD2 (5 bases). This CDR3 has 15 residues. Trimming took off 4 bases at V and 1 base at J, with 13 bases between the two ends. Germline V CDR1 and CDR2: SGHRS, YFSETQ. DNA for the CDR3: TGCGCCAGCAGCCTGTCAGCGGTCCGCACAGATACGCAGTATTTT. Amino acid sequence: CASSLSAVRTDTQYF.

This clone was seen a handful of times. The chain carries TRBV27 and TRBJ2-5; D is perhaps TRBD2 (5 bases). Per the germline V gene, CDR1 is MNHEY and CDR2 is SMNVEV (reference sequence). V was pared by 8 bases and J by 1 base, with 17 bases between. The CDR3 loop spans 15 amino acids. The CDR3 DNA follows: TGTGCCAGCGCTTCAGGCGGGCTTATCCAAGAGACCCAGTACTTC. This codes for CASASGGLIQETQYF.

V is TRBV27 and J is TRBJ1-2; possible D gene TRBD1, 5 bases. V was pared by 6 bases and J by 3 bases, with 17 bases between. Germline CDR1 reads MNHEY; CDR2 reads SMNVEV (reference sequence). CDR3 length: 15 amino acids. The CDR3 region is CASSRNRPEDYGYTF. CDR3 nucleotides: TGTGCCAGCAGCCGAAACAGGCCAGAAGACTATGGCTACACCTTC.

The rearrangement joins TRBV5-1 to TRBJ1-2; D unclear. Germline V CDR1 and CDR2: SGHRS, YFSETQ. This CDR3 is built from 15 residues. The ends were cut back, 4 bases at V and 6 bases at J, with 19 bases in the middle. The CDR3 loop reads CASSTYDGPGDGYTF. DNA for the CDR3: TGCGCCAGCAGCACCTACGACGGCCCTGGAGATGGCTACACCTTC.

The chain is built from TRBV28 and TRBJ2-5; D perhaps matches TRBD2 (7 bases). CDR1 is MDHEN, CDR2 SYDVKM, per germline. The V and J ends lost 6 bases and 5 bases respectively, with 19 bases between them. The CDR3 contains 15 residues. CDR3 amino acids: CASRFRGTTRETQYF. The CDR3 region has the DNA TGTGCCAGCAGATTTAGGGGGACTACCCGGGAGACCCAGTACTTC.

J is TRBJ1-2 and V is TRBV4-2; 7 positions agree with TRBD1. Germline assignment: CDR1 LGHNA and CDR2 YNFKEQ. V lost 4 bases to trimming and J lost 1 base; unmatched junction nucleotides: 9. This CDR3 has 16 amino acids. The CDR3 sequence: CASSPRQGGINYGYTF. CDR3 in DNA: TGTGCCAGCAGCCCAAGACAGGGCGGGATTAACTATGGCTACACCTTC.

As to this clone: The sample holds other DNA sequences that translate to the same CDR3. The chain employs TRBV5-6 and TRBJ1-1, with 8 nucleotides matching TRBD1. There are 14 residues in the CDR3. J was trimmed by 11 bases and V by 2 bases; bases with no gene match: 11. Germline V gives CDR1 SGHDT, CDR2 YYEEEE. This CDR3 is CASSLGLDRAVAFF. DNA of the CDR3: TGTGCCAGCAGCTTAGGACTGGACAGGGCGGTGGCTTTCTTT. The variable domain in full, with the rest retrieved from reference TRBV5-6 and TRBJ1-1, is DAGVTQSPTHLIKTRGQQVTLRCSPKSGHDTVSWYQQALGQGPQFIFQYYEEEERQRGNFPDRFSGHQFPNYSSELNVNALLLGDSALYLCASSLGLDRAVAFFGQGTRLTVV.

The chain recombines TRBV4-1 with TRBJ1-1, with no clear D. V lost 0 bases and J 1 base, leaving 3 bases between the germline ends. This CDR3 contains 13 residues. The germline CDR1 and CDR2 sequences are MGHRA and YSYEKL. CDR3 DNA sequence: TGCGCCAGCAGCCAAGACCCGAACACTGAAGCTTTCTTT. It codes for CASSQDPNTEAFF.

The chain has TRBV30 and TRBJ2-7; the D gene is possibly TRBD2 (6 bases). The CDR3 runs 13 residues. The V gene lost 3 bases and the J gene lost 2 bases, with 11 bases spanning the gap. In germline, CDR1 is GTSNPN, CDR2 SVGIG (reference sequence). In DNA form, the CDR3 reads TGTGCCTGGAGGGGCGGGACCACCTACGAGCAGTACTTC. Amino acid sequence: CAWRGGTTYEQYF.

The chain is built from TRBV4-1 and TRBJ2-7; D is ambiguous. The CDR3 is 13 residues long. Per the germline V gene, CDR1 is MGHRA and CDR2 is YSYEKL. The ends were cut back, 5 bases at V and 6 bases at J, with 14 bases in the middle. DNA of the CDR3: TGCGCCAGCAGCAGAAATTCGCCAGGCGAGCAGTACTTC. It codes for CASSRNSPGEQYF.

The rearrangement links TRBV7-8 to TRBJ1-5; D is unresolved. This CDR3 contains 15 residues. Trimming took 1 base from V and 4 from J, leaving 11 bases between them. CDR1 SGHVS and CDR2 FQNEAQ come from the germline V gene. In nucleotides, the CDR3 is TGTGCCAGCAGCTTAGTCGGATCTCCAAATCAGCCCCAGCATTTT. Its protein product is CASSLVGSPNQPQHF.

This sequence joins TRBV5-1 and TRBJ2-5, with 7 bases lining up with TRBD1. Germline CDR1 is SGHRS and CDR2 is YFSETQ. The CDR3 spans 16 residues. V trimming: 0 bases; J trimming: 0 bases; junction bases outside the gene matches: 5. The CDR3 DNA is TGCGCCAGCAGCTTGGGAACGGACAGGTACCAAGAGACCCAGTACTTC. It is translated as CASSLGTDRYQETQYF.

This clone was seen just once. This chain links TRBV27 with TRBJ1-1; tentative D call: TRBD1 (5 bases). V was shortened by 2 bases and J by 2 bases, with 12 bases between the two germline ends. Germline V CDR1 and CDR2: MNHEY, SMNVEV (reference sequence). CDR3 length equals 15 residues. The CDR3 spells CASSLSGTGNTEAFF. The CDR3 DNA follows: TGTGCCAGCAGTTTAAGCGGGACGGGAAACACTGAAGCTTTCTTT.

This chain connects TRBV6-5 to TRBJ2-1, with a weak D call TRBD1 (6 bases). With 6 bases removed from V and 7 bases from J, the gap between germline ends came to 16 bases. The CDR3 has 14 amino acids. Germline V gene lookup returns CDR1 MNHEY and CDR2 SVGAGI. In DNA, the CDR3 is TGTGCCAGCAGGGTTAGCGACAGGCTGAATGAGCAGTTCTTC. It specifies CASRVSDRLNEQFF.

The V gene is TRBV9, the J gene TRBJ2-7; 15 nucleotides agree with TRBD2. The CDR3 extends over 15 amino acids. Germline V CDR1 and CDR2: SGDLS, YYNGEE. V lost 4 bases, J lost 3 bases, and 2 bases stayed unmatched. DNA of the CDR3: TGTGCCAGCAGCACGGGACTAGCGGGAGGCTACGAGCAGTACTTC. Translation: CASSTGLAGGYEQYF.

This chain uses TRBV5-1 with TRBJ2-5; D uncertain. Germline assignment: CDR1 SGHRS and CDR2 YFSETQ. The CDR3 totals 12 residues. V was clipped by 4 bases and J by 0 bases, with 4 bases between them. CDR3 in amino acids: CASSEYQETQYF. CDR3 bases: TGCGCCAGCAGCGAGTACCAAGAGACCCAGTACTTC.

This clone was detected a few times. Its ends do not fully match the called genes, so a read error is possible. The rearrangement joins TRBV29-1 to TRBJ2-7; TRBD1 is a possible D gene (6 bases). Germline values: CDR1 SQVTM, CDR2 ANQGSEA. This CDR3 spans 14 amino acids. The CDR3 here is CSVEEGGRAYEQYF. CDR3 DNA: TGCAGCGTAGAAGAAGGGGGTAGGGCCTACGAGCAGTACTTC.

The genes are TRBV15 and TRBJ2-7, with TRBD1 matching 7 bases. CDR1 and CDR2 from the germline V gene are LNHNV and YYDKDF (reference sequence). V shed 1 base and J 2 bases; nucleotides not matched to a gene: 8. The CDR3 runs 16 residues. CDR3 loop: CATSRGSTGAAYEQYF. DNA of the CDR3: TGTGCCACCAGCAGAGGAAGTACAGGGGCGGCCTACGAGCAGTACTTC.

The chain joins TRBV7-2 to TRBJ2-7, with D possibly being TRBD1 (6 bases). The CDR3 loop spans 16 amino acids. V was trimmed by 4 bases and J by 1 base, leaving 17 bases between them. Per the germline V gene, CDR1 is SGHTA and CDR2 is FQGNSA. CDR3 residues: CASSSTGQIFSYEQYF. The CDR3 nucleotides are TGTGCCAGCAGCTCAACAGGACAGATTTTTTCCTACGAGCAGTACTTC.

This clone came up a few times. The V gene is TRBV27, the J gene TRBJ1-1, with 7 bases aligning to TRBD1. Germline V gene sequence: CDR1 MNHEY, CDR2 SMNVEV (reference sequence). V lost 6 bases and J lost 11; bases outside the gene matches: 6. The CDR3 extends over 11 amino acids. Here the CDR3 reads CASSEGASAFF. The CDR3 DNA sequence: TGTGCCAGCAGCGAGGGGGCATCGGCTTTCTTT.

The chain employs TRBV29-1 and TRBJ1-1, with 12 bases that match TRBD1. Germline CDR1 SQVTM, CDR2 ANQGSEA. V was pared by 2 bases and J by 3 bases, with 7 bases of the junction left unmatched. CDR3 length equals 16 residues. The DNA of the CDR3 is TGCAGCGTTGAAACCTCGGGACAGGGGGCGGACACTGAAGCTTTCTTT. Translating gives CSVETSGQGADTEAFF.

The chain recombines TRBV25-1 with TRBJ2-7, with 9 bases matching TRBD1. The CDR3 extends over 15 amino acids. Germline values: CDR1 MGHDK, CDR2 SYGVNS. Trimming removed 3 bases from V and 4 bases from J; junction bases left unmatched: 7. The CDR3 here is CASSDRDRARYEQYF. The CDR3 region has the DNA TGTGCCAGCAGTGACCGGGACAGGGCTAGATACGAGCAGTACTTC.

Many counts were recorded for this clone. In DNA form, the CDR3 reads TGTGCCTGGATAGGGGGTAGCTCCACAGATACGCAGTATTTT. Its translation: CAWIGGSSTDTQYF. The V gene is TRBV30, the J gene TRBJ2-3; D possibly corresponds to TRBD1 (6 bases). There are 14 residues in the CDR3. Trimming stripped 4 bases from V and 2 bases from J, with 13 bases between. From germline, CDR1 is GTSNPN and CDR2 SVGIG (reference sequence). The full variable domain, in which reference TRBV30 and TRBJ2-3 provide the parts outside the CDR3, is SQTIHQWPATLVQPVGSPLSLECTVEGTSNPNLYWYRQAAGRGLQLLFYSVGIGQISSEVPQNLSASRPQDRQFILSSKKLLLSDSGFYLCAWIGGSSTDTQYFGPGTRLTVL.

For the CDR3, the DNA is TGTGCCAGCAGTCGAGTCGTATTTATTTACGAGCAGTACTTC. It codes for CASSRVVFIYEQYF. The chain carries TRBV2 and TRBJ2-7; the D is unclear. Germline V gene sequence: CDR1 SNHLY, CDR2 FYNNEI. The V end lost 5 bases, the J end lost 4 bases, and 15 bases lay between the germline ends. The CDR3 has 14 amino acids.

V and J are TRBV5-1 and TRBJ2-7, with 10 bases fitting TRBD1. CDR3 length: 14 residues. After removal of 3 bases from V and 7 bases from J, the junction contained 7 bases not matched to a gene. Germline values: CDR1 SGHRS, CDR2 YFSETQ. CDR3 region: CASSSGTGVDEQYF. The CDR3 DNA sequence: TGCGCCAGCAGCTCCGGGACAGGGGTCGATGAGCAGTACTTC.

In this sample, this clone turned up a few times. V is TRBV13 and J is TRBJ2-7; D is perhaps TRBD2 (5 bases). The germline V and J ends were trimmed by 4 bases and 7 bases, with 11 bases remaining between them. CDR1 is PRHDT, CDR2 FYEKMQ, per germline (reference sequence). The CDR3 spans 12 residues. The CDR3 is CASSYGRREQYF. The CDR3, as DNA: TGTGCCAGCAGCTACGGACGGAGGGAGCAGTACTTC.

The chain carries TRBV25-1 and TRBJ2-7, with a possible D match to TRBD2 (5 bases). The V end lost 1 base, the J end lost 4 bases, and 8 bases lay between the germline ends. The germline CDR1 and CDR2 sequences are MGHDK and SYGVNS. This CDR3 spans 13 amino acids. The CDR3 here is CASSEWGAYEQYF. The CDR3 DNA follows: TGTGCCAGCAGTGAATGGGGAGCATACGAGCAGTACTTC.

The chain has TRBV7-9 and TRBJ1-2, with 8 bases aligning to TRBD1. This CDR3 has 13 amino acids. Unmatched junction bases numbered 5, after V lost 5 bases and J lost 6 bases. Germline-derived CDR1 and CDR2 are SEHNR and FQNEAQ (reference sequence). The CDR3 protein is CASSPQGADGYTF. The CDR3 DNA reads TGTGCCAGCAGCCCTCAGGGGGCGGATGGCTACACCTTC.

This chain uses TRBV30 with TRBJ2-7; 9 bases are shared with TRBD2. This CDR3 region has 14 residues. V dropped 0 bases and J dropped 7; count of bases not matched to a gene: 7. Per the germline V gene, CDR1 is GTSNPN and CDR2 is SVGIG (reference sequence). The CDR3: CAWSVGSGSREQYF. The CDR3 DNA is TGTGCCTGGAGTGTAGGTAGCGGGAGTCGTGAGCAGTACTTC. The full variable domain, its missing parts supplied by reference TRBV30 and TRBJ2-7, is SQTIHQWPATLVQPVGSPLSLECTVEGTSNPNLYWYRQAAGRGLQLLFYSVGIGQISSEVPQNLSASRPQDRQFILSSKKLLLSDSGFYLCAWSVGSGSREQYFGPGTRLTVT.